This entry lists 7 T cell receptor beta chains sequenced from one sample in a study of vaccination effects on CD4 cells after COVID-19. No antigen has been identified for these receptors. TCRdb keeps only in-frame clones here, not all; method: immunoSEQ multiplex PCR. The sample consists of roughly 40,000 clones, 55% to 80% of them appearing once. Following culture for about ten days, CD4+ T cells were isolated. Either the mRNA-1273 or the BNT162b2 vaccine was given to participants as two doses. Here the sequenced sample was CD4+ T cells from PBMCs cultured without peptide, taken after COVID-19 vaccination. These TCRs come from a human donor who received a COVID-19 vaccine.

The chain joins TRBV7-9 to TRBJ1-5, with D unresolved. This CDR3 has 13 amino acids. Germline-derived CDR1 and CDR2 are SEHNR and FQNEAQ (reference sequence). V lost 2 bases and J 7 bases, leaving 9 bases between the germline ends. CDR3 coding DNA: TGTGCCAGCAGCTTATCCCAGAGCCAGCCCCAGCATTTT. Translated, it gives CASSLSQSQPQHF.

This chain uses TRBV14 with TRBJ1-2; 8 nucleotides align to TRBD1. Unmatched junction bases numbered 9, after V lost 3 bases and J lost 9 bases. This CDR3 region has 14 residues. The V gene's germline CDR1 is SGHDN and CDR2 FVKESK. CDR3 nucleotide sequence: TGTGCCAGCAGCCAGCATCCCCGGACAGGGAGCTACACCTTC. Residues: CASSQHPRTGSYTF. The full variable domain, rest sourced from reference TRBV14 and TRBJ1-2, is EAGVTQFPSHSVIEKGQTVTLRCDPISGHDNLYWYRRVMGKEIKFLLHFVKESKQDESGMPNNRFLAERTGGTYSTLKVQPAELEDSGVYFCASSQHPRTGSYTFGSGTRLTVV.

The sample holds a few counts of this clone. The J gene is TRBJ1-5, the V gene TRBV2; perhaps TRBD1 as D (5 bases). The V gene lost 6 bases and the J gene lost 4 bases, with 10 bases spanning the gap. The CDR3 contains 13 residues. Looked up from germline, CDR1 is SNHLY and CDR2 is FYNNEI. The CDR3 bases are TGTGCCAGCAGGAGGGAGGGGAATCAGCCCCAGCATTTT. Translated, it gives CASRREGNQPQHF.

This chain connects TRBV6-5 to TRBJ1-5; D is ambiguous. The CDR3 is 14 amino acids. Between the trimmed V and J ends, which lost 6 bases and 6 bases, there was a span of 15 bases. The V gene's germline CDR1 is MNHEY and CDR2 SVGAGI. The CDR3 sequence is CASRRGLSSQPQHF. CDR3 DNA: TGTGCCAGCAGGCGAGGGTTGTCGAGTCAGCCCCAGCATTTT.

The table lists this clone with a count of one. The CDR3, as DNA: TGTGCCAGTAGTATGGGGAAGCTAGAGTACAATGAGCAGTTCTTC. It translates to CASSMGKLEYNEQFF. This chain uses TRBV19 with TRBJ2-1; no clear D. The germline V gene encodes CDR1 LNHDA and CDR2 SQIVND (reference sequence). V lost 3 bases and J 4 bases, leaving 13 bases between the germline ends. The CDR3 loop spans 15 amino acids.

V is TRBV19 and J is TRBJ2-7; D gene ambiguous. Germline-derived CDR1 and CDR2 are LNHDA and SQIVND (reference sequence). CDR3 length equals 13 residues. V was shortened by 0 bases and J by 4 bases, with 7 bases between the two germline ends. CDR3 in amino acids: CASSIDLWYEQYF. CDR3 nucleotide sequence: TGTGCCAGTAGTATAGATCTCTGGTACGAGCAGTACTTC.

The rearrangement links TRBV20-1 to TRBJ2-1; no clear D. Germline CDR1 DFQATT, CDR2 SNEGSKA (reference sequence). The V gene lost 1 base and the J gene lost 7 bases, with 5 bases spanning the gap. The CDR3 extends over 11 amino acids. DNA of the CDR3: TGCAGTGCTAGAGGGTTGAATGAGCAGTTCTTC. It yields the protein CSARGLNEQFF.